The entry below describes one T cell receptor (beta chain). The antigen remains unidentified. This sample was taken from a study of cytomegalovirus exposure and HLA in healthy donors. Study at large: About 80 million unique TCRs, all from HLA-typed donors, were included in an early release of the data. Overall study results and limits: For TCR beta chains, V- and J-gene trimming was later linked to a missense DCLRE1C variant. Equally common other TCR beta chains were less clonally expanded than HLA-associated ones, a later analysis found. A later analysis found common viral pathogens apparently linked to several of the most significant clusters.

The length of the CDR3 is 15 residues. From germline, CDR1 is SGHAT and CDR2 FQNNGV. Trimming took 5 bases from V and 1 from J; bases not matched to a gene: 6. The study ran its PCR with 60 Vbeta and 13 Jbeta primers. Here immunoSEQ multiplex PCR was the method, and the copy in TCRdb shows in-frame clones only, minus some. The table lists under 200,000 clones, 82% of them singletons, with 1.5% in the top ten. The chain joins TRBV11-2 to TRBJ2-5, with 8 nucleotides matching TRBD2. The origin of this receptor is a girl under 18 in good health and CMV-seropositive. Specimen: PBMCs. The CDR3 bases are TGTGCCAGCAGCGCGGGGGGAATAGGCCAAGAGACCCAGTACTTC. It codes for CASSAGGIGQETQYF.